This TCR beta chain was identified during a study of Graves' ophthalmopathy and Graves' hyperthyroidism. On the study more broadly: The blood sample was drawn at first diagnosis and before any treatment. General study results and limits: Among thyroid clonotypes expanded above 0.001 frequency, most also appeared in blood. An approximately 80% specificity and 87.88% sensitivity were achieved by a 13-signature model that separated ophthalmopathy from stable hyperthyroidism.

CDR1 is ENHRY, CDR2 SYGVKD, per germline. Trimming took 8 bases from V and 7 from J; bases not matched to a gene: 6. The CDR3 contains 13 residues. Of note for this clonotype: Its target is not known.

TCR beta CDR3 regions were amplified from RNA transcripts. The authors performed first-round RT-PCR with HTBI primers and then a second-round multiplex PCR. In TCRdb, the multiplex PCR reads were re-called with MiXCR into one record per CDR3 protein. The sample has about 700,000 distinct CDR3 sequences, approximately 39% seen once. Serum thyroxine and TRAb, along with clinical symptoms, thyroid ultrasound and orbital computed tomography, were what diagnosis relied on. Sequencing was done on a sample of peripheral blood. This TCR came from an adult man with Graves' ophthalmopathy. J is TRBJ1-3 and V is TRBV10-3; 9 bases agree with TRBD1. In DNA form, the CDR3 reads TGTGCCATCGCCCGACAGGGGGTGAACACCATATATTTT. Residues: CAIARQGVNTIYF.